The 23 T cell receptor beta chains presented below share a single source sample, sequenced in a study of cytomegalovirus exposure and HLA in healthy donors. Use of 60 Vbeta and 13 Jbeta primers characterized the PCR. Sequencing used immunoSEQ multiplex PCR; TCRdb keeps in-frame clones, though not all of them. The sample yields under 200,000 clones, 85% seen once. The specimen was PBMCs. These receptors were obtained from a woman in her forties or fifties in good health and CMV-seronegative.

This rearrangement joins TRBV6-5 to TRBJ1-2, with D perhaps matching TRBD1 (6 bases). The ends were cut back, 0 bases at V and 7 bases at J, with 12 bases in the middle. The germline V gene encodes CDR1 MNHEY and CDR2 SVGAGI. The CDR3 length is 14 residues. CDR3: CASSYSGTGRGYTF. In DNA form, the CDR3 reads TGTGCCAGCAGTTACTCGGGAACAGGGCGTGGCTACACCTTC.

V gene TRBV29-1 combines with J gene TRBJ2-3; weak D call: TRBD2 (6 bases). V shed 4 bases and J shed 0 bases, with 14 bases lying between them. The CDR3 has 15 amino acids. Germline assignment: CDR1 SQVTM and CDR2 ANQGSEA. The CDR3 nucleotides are TGCAGCGTTGGTTCCCAGGGACTTAGCACAGATACGCAGTATTTT. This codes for CSVGSQGLSTDTQYF.

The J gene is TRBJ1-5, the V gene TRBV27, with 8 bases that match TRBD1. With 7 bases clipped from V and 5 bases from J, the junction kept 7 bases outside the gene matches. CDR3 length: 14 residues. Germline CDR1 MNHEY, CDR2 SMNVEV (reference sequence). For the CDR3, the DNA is TGTGCCAGCACCCTGGGACAGGTGGATCAGCCCCAGCATTTT. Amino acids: CASTLGQVDQPQHF.

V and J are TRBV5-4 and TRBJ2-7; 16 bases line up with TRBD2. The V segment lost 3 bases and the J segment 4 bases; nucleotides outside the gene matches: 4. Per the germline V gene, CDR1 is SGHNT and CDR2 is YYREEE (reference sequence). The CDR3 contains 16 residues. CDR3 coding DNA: TGTGCCAGCAGCTCCCCGGGACTAGCGGGAGGGTACGAGCAGTACTTC. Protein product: CASSSPGLAGGYEQYF.

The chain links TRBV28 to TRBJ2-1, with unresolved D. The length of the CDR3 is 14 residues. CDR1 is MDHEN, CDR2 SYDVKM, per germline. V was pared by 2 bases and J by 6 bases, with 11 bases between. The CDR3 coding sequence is TGTGCCAGCAGTTTAAGCTACCCTCCCAATGAGCAGTTCTTC. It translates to CASSLSYPPNEQFF.

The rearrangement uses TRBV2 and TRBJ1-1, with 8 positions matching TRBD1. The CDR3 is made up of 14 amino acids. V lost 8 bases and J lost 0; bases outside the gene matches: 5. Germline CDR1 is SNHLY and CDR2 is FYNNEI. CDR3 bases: TGTGCCAGCGGGCGGACAGGGTTGAACACTGAAGCTTTCTTT. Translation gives CASGRTGLNTEAFF.

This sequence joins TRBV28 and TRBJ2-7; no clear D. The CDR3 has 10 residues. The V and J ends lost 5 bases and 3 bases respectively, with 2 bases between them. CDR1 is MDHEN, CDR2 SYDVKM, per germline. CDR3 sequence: CASSRYEQYF. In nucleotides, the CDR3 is TGTGCCAGCAGTCGCTACGAGCAGTACTTC.

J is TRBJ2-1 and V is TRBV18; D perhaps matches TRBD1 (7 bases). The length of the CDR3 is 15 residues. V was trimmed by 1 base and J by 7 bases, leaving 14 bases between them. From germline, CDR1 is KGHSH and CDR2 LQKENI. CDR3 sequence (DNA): TGTGCCAGCTCACCACTAGCGACAGGGAGGAATGAGCAGTTCTTC. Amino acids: CASSPLATGRNEQFF.

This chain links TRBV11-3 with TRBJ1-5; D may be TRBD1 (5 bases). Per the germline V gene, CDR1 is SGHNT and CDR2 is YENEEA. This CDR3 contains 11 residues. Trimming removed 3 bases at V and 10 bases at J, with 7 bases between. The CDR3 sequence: CASSFRVPQHF. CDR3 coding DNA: TGTGCCAGCAGCTTCAGGGTCCCCCAGCATTTT.

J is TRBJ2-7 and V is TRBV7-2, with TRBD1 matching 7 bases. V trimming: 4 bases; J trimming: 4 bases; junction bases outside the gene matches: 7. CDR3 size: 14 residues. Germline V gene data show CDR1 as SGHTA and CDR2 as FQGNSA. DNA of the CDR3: TGTGCCAGCAGCTCCGACAGGGCGAGGTACGAGCAGTACTTC. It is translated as CASSSDRARYEQYF.

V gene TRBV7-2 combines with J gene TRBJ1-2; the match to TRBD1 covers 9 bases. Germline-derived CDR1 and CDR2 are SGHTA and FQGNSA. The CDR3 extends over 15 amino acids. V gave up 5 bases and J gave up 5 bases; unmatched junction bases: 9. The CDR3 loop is CASSTQTGGLYGYTF. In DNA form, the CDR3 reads TGTGCCAGCAGCACACAGACAGGGGGTTTGTATGGCTACACCTTC.

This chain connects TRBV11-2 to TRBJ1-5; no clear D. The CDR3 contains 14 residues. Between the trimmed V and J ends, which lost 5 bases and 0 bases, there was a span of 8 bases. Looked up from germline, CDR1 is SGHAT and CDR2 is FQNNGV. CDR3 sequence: CASSPNYSNQPQHF. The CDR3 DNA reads TGTGCCAGCAGCCCAAACTATAGCAATCAGCCCCAGCATTTT.

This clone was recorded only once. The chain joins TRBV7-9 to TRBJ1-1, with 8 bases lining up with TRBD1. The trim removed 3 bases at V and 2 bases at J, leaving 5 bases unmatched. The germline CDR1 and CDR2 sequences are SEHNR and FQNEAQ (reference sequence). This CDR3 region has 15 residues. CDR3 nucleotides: TGTGCCAGCAGCTTGCTGGGACAGGTTAACACTGAAGCTTTCTTT. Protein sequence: CASSLLGQVNTEAFF.

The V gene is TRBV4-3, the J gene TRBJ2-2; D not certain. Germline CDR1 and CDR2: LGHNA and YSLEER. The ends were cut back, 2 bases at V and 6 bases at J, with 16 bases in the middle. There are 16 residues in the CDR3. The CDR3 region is CASSQQSSIRSGELFF. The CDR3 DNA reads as TGCGCCAGCAGCCAACAATCCTCAATTCGGTCCGGGGAGCTGTTTTTT.

The CDR3 loop reads CASRMEQGYTF. DNA of the CDR3: TGTGCCAGCAGGATGGAGCAGGGCTACACCTTC. V gene TRBV6-1 combines with J gene TRBJ1-2; D not resolved. There are 11 residues in the CDR3. Germline V gene data show CDR1 as MNHNS and CDR2 as SASEGT. Trimming took 6 bases from V and 8 from J, leaving 10 bases between them.

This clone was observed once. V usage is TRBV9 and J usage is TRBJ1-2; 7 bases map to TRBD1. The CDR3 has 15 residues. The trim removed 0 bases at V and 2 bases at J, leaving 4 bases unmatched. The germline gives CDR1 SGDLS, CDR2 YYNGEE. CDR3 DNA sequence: TGTGCCAGCAGCGTAGCCGTGACAGGGAACTATGGCTACACCTTC. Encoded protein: CASSVAVTGNYGYTF.

CDR3 sequence: CASSRLRGPSQPQHF. Here the CDR3 DNA reads TGTGCCAGCAGCCGCCTCAGGGGGCCGAGTCAGCCCCAGCATTTT. The gene calls are TRBV2 and TRBJ1-5, with 8 positions matching TRBD1. Germline CDR1 and CDR2: SNHLY and FYNNEI. Germline trimming cut 6 bases from V and 6 bases from J; bases unmatched to any gene: 10. The CDR3 has 15 amino acids.

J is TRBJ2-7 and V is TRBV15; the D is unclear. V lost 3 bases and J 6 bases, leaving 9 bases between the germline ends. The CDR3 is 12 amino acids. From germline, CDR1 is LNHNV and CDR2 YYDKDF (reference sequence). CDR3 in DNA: TGTGCCACCAGCAGGGAGATAAGCGAGCAGTACTTC. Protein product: CATSREISEQYF. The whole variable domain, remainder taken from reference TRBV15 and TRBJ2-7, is DAMVIQNPRYQVTQFGKPVTLSCSQTLNHNVMYWYQQKSSQAPKLLFHYYDKDFNNEADTPDNFQSRRPNTSFCFLDIRSPGLGDTAMYLCATSREISEQYFGPGTRLTVT.

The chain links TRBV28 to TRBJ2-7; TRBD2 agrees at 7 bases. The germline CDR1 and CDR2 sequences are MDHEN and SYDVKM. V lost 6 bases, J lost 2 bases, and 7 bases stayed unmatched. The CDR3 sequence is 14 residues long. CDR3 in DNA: TGTGCCAGCAGGCGCGGGAGCCCCACCTACGAGCAGTACTTC. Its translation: CASRRGSPTYEQYF.

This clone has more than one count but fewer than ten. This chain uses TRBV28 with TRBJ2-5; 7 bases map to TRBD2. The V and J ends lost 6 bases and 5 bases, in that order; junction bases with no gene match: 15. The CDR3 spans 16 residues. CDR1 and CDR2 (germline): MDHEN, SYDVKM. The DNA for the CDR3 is TGTGCCAGCAGGCGGGATCTGCTAGCGGACGGGGAGACCCAGTACTTC. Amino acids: CASRRDLLADGETQYF. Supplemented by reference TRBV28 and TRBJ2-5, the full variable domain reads DVKVTQSSRYLVKRTGEKVFLECVQDMDHENMFWYRQDPGLGLRLIYFSYDVKMKEKGDIPEGYSVSREKKERFSLILESASTNQTSMYLCASRRDLLADGETQYFGPGTRLLVL.

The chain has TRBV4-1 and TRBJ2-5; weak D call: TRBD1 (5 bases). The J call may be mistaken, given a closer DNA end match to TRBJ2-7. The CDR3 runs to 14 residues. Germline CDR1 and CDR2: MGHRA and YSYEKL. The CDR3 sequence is CASSLGQGSYEQYF. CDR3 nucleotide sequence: TGCGCCAGCAGCCTGGGCCAGGGCAGCTACGAGCAGTACTTC.

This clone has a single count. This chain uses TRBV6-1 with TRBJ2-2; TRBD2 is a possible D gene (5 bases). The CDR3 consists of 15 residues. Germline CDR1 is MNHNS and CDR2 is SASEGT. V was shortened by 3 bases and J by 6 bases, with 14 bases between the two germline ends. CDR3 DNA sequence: TGTGCCAGCAGTGACCGGGGTGGTAACGCCGGGGAGCTGTTTTTT. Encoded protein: CASSDRGGNAGELFF.

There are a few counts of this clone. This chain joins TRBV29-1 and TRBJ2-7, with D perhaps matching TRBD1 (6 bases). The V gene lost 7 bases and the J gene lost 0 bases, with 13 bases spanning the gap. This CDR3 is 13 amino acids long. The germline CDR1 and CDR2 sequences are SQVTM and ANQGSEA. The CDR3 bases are TGCAGCGCCAAAGACAGGATCTCCTACGAGCAGTACTTC. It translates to CSAKDRISYEQYF.